Listed here are 27 T cell receptor beta chains from one sample, sequenced in a study of T cells in Graves' hyperthyroidism and ophthalmopathy. The investigators amplified TCR beta CDR3 regions from RNA transcripts. The HTBI primer set drove a first-round RT-PCR of the TCR CDR3. TCRdb used MiXCR to reprocess the multiplex PCR reads, holding one entry per CDR3 protein. The table lists nearly 750,000 distinct CDR3 sequences, around 40% of them singletons, with around 30% in the top ten. The material sequenced was blood. The origin of the receptors is a woman in her thirties or forties with Graves' hyperthyroidism.

This chain connects TRBV6-1 to TRBJ1-6; no firm D call. Deletions cut 4 bases from V and 7 bases from J, with 14 bases between. The CDR3 contains 15 residues. CDR1 MNHNS and CDR2 SASEGT come from the germline V gene. The CDR3 DNA follows: TGTGCCAGCAGTGCGGTGAGCGGAGCCAATTCACCCCTCCACTTT. This gives the protein CASSAVSGANSPLHF.

This chain links TRBV6-5 with TRBJ1-5, with D uncertain. The CDR3 has 14 amino acids. Per germline, CDR1 MNHEY and CDR2 SVGAGI. The V end was cut by 4 bases, the J end by 1 base, with 8 bases between. CDR3 DNA: TGTGCCAGCAGTTTCGGATTAAGCAATCAGCCCCAGCATTTT. Translating it yields CASSFGLSNQPQHF.

V and J are TRBV9 and TRBJ2-3; D tentatively reads TRBD1 or TRBD2 (6 bases each). Germline CDR1 and CDR2: SGDLS and YYNGEE. This CDR3 is built from 16 residues. V shed 6 bases and J shed 1 base, with 18 bases lying between them. The CDR3 reads CASTRIGGGGTDTQYF. In DNA form, the CDR3 reads TGTGCCAGCACCAGAATCGGAGGGGGAGGCACAGATACGCAGTATTTT.

This clonotype came up many times. The CDR3 end shows no conserved phenylalanine or tryptophan, and so a read error is likely. No DNA is shown, since the ends of the CDR3 on it are uncertain; the CDR3 is the one TCRdb lists. This chain joins TRBV7-9 and TRBJ1-1. The CDR3 has 14 residues if both end residues are counted. CDR1 SEHNR and CDR2 FQNEAQ come from the germline V gene (reference sequence). CDR3 in amino acids: CASSFEAQAAEGSL.

This clonotype was seen just once. V and J are TRBV10-3 and TRBJ2-7, with 9 positions matching TRBD1. Germline CDR1 and CDR2: ENHRY and SYGVKD. CDR3 length equals 15 residues. The ends lost 4 bases at V and 6 bases at J; junction bases unmatched: 10. This CDR3 reads CAISGSGQGFGEQYF. In nucleotides, the CDR3 is TGTGCCATCAGTGGTTCGGGACAGGGATTCGGCGAGCAGTACTTC.

This clonotype has a count of ten or more. The chain links TRBV10-1 to TRBJ2-2, with a weak D call TRBD1 (5 bases). This CDR3 has 15 amino acids. Germline V lookup: CDR1 WNHNN, CDR2 SYGVQD (reference sequence). V lost 2 bases and J 0 bases, leaving 7 bases between the germline ends. CDR3: CASSEGAANTGELFF. CDR3 DNA: TGCGCCAGCAGTGAGGGGGCTGCGAACACCGGGGAGCTGTTTTTT.

V is TRBV25-1 and J is TRBJ1-6, with a possible D match to TRBD1 (5 bases). Germline assignment: CDR1 MGHDK and CDR2 SYGVNS. The CDR3 has 12 amino acids. The CDR3 is CARSQGESPLHF. The CDR3 coding sequence is TGTGCTAGGAGTCAGGGCGAGTCACCCCTCCACTTT.

The V call is TRBV6-5, the J call TRBJ1-3, with 8 bases lining up with TRBD1. V shed 2 bases, J shed 2 bases, and the junction held 2 bases outside the gene matches. This CDR3 comprises 15 residues. CDR1 and CDR2 from the germline V gene are MNHEY and SVGAGI. The CDR3: CASSYPQGAGNTIYF. The CDR3 DNA reads as TGTGCCAGCAGTTACCCACAGGGGGCTGGAAACACCATATATTTT.

This chain joins TRBV20-1 and TRBJ1-4; tentatively, D is TRBD1 (5 bases). CDR1 DFQATT and CDR2 SNEGSKA come from the germline V gene (reference sequence). The CDR3 length is 15 residues. V was clipped by 5 bases and J by 7 bases, with 20 bases between them. CDR3 coding DNA: TGCAGTGCTCCGGGACTAGCGGGGGAGGGTGAAAAACTGTTTTTT. Encoded protein: CSAPGLAGEGEKLFF.

This clonotype has ten or more counts. The rearrangement joins TRBV10-2 to TRBJ1-2, with 11 positions matching TRBD1. The CDR3 is made up of 16 amino acids. V lost 6 bases, J lost 8 bases, and 14 bases stayed unmatched. CDR1 and CDR2 from the germline V gene are WSHSY and SAAADI. The CDR3 bases are TGCGCCAGCAGCAGGGGCGGGACAGGGGGACCTTACGGCTACACCTTC. Translating gives CASSRGGTGGPYGYTF.

This clonotype showed up just a few times. DNA of the CDR3: TGTGCCATGGGACAGGGCTACGAGCAGTACTTC. This translates into CAMGQGYEQYF. The chain uses TRBV28 and TRBJ2-7; 9 bases are shared with TRBD1. This CDR3 is 11 amino acids long. The junction had 1 base not matched to a gene; V was cut back by 10 bases and J by 3 bases. Germline-derived CDR1 and CDR2 are MDHEN and SYDVKM.

With respect to this clonotype: A much larger clone differs from this one at a single base, so this may be a read error. The chain links TRBV7-2 to TRBJ2-7; D unclear. Trimming shortened V by 1 base and J by 2 bases, and 6 bases separated the two germline ends. Germline assignment: CDR1 SGHTA and CDR2 FQGNSA. This CDR3 region has 13 residues. CDR3: CASSLGWPYEQYF. The CDR3 DNA reads TGTGCCAGCAGCTTAGGATGGCCCTACGAGCAGTACTTC. Together with reference TRBV7-2 and TRBJ2-7, the CDR3 gives the full variable domain: GAGVSQSPSNKVTEKGKDVELRCDPISGHTALYWYRQSLGQGLEFLIYFQGNSAPDKSGLPSDRFSAERTGGSVSTLTIQRTQQEDSAVYLCASSLGWPYEQYFGPGTRLTVT.

The chain combines TRBV7-3 with TRBJ2-7, with D perhaps TRBD1 or TRBD2 (5 bases each). The CDR3 sequence is 14 residues long. Trimming stripped 6 bases from V and 3 bases from J, with 15 bases between. Germline V gene data show CDR1 as SGHTA and CDR2 as FQGTGA. CDR3 in amino acids: CASRDRGRNYEQYF. The CDR3 region has the DNA TGTGCCAGCAGGGATAGGGGACGGAACTACGAGCAGTACTTC.

This clonotype has ten or more counts. The chain employs TRBV9 and TRBJ2-5; weak D call: TRBD1 (6 bases). Trimming cost V 4 bases and J 4 bases, with 14 bases left between them. This CDR3 has 14 residues. The germline V gene has CDR1 SGDLS and CDR2 YYNGEE. CDR3 residues: CASSLSWTVETQYF. CDR3 bases: TGTGCCAGCAGCCTCTCCTGGACAGTAGAGACCCAGTACTTC.

This chain links TRBV6-2 or TRBV6-3 with TRBJ1-5; D gene unclear. The germline V and J ends were trimmed by 7 bases and 0 bases, with 13 bases remaining between them. The germline V gene has CDR1 MNHEY and CDR2 SVGEGT. The CDR3 is 15 amino acids. The CDR3 loop is CASKTARLSNQPQHF. In DNA form, the CDR3 reads TGTGCCAGCAAAACAGCCAGACTTAGCAATCAGCCCCAGCATTTT.

This clonotype occurred a few times. The chain is built from TRBV29-1 and TRBJ1-2; D gene uncertain. The germline V and J ends were trimmed by 6 bases and 0 bases, with 20 bases remaining between them. In germline, CDR1 is SQVTM, CDR2 ANQGSEA. The CDR3 totals 16 residues. The CDR3 nucleotides read TGCAGCGTCCGACCGGGAGGAAAGTTAGCTAACTATGGCTACACCTTC. Protein sequence: CSVRPGGKLANYGYTF.

The chain recombines TRBV7-2 with TRBJ2-7; the match to TRBD1 covers 10 bases. The V segment lost 7 bases and the J segment 1 base; nucleotides outside the gene matches: 7. This CDR3 has 15 amino acids. Germline loops: CDR1 SGHTA, CDR2 FQGNSA. The CDR3 here is CASTRGTGESYEQYF. CDR3 DNA: TGTGCCAGCACTCGAGGGACAGGGGAGTCCTACGAGCAGTACTTC.

This clonotype was counted many times. The genes are TRBV10-3 and TRBJ1-1; 8 nucleotides match TRBD1. The J segment lost 10 bases and the V segment lost 10 bases, leaving 11 bases of the junction unmatched. Germline V CDR1 and CDR2: ENHRY, SYGVKD. The CDR3 contains 12 residues. CDR3 in DNA: TGTGCCAGCAGCGAAAGGACAGGGAGAGCTTTCTTT. This codes for CASSERTGRAFF.

V is TRBV19 and J is TRBJ2-7; D may be TRBD2 (6 bases). The ends were cut back, 11 bases at V and 2 bases at J, with 10 bases in the middle. Looked up from germline, CDR1 is LNHDA and CDR2 is SQIVND (reference sequence). The length of the CDR3 is 11 residues. In DNA form, the CDR3 reads TGTGCCTGGGAGGTTGCCTACGAGCAGTACTTC. This codes for CAWEVAYEQYF. The full variable domain, with the rest looked up from reference TRBV19 and TRBJ2-7, is DGGITQSPKYLFRKEGQNVTLSCEQNLNHDAMYWYRQDPGQGLRLIYYSQIVNDFQKGDIAEGYSVSREKKESFPLTVTSAQKNPTAFYLCAWEVAYEQYFGPGTRLTVT.

This clonotype was observed a handful of times. The CDR3, as DNA: TGCAGTGCTAGGCGCCGGGCCTCAGAAGCCGGCTACACCTTC. The encoded protein is CSARRRASEAGYTF. V is TRBV20-1 and J is TRBJ1-2, with D hard to call. The CDR3 is made up of 14 amino acids. Deletions cut 3 bases from V and 8 bases from J, with 19 bases between. Germline values: CDR1 DFQATT, CDR2 SNEGSKA (reference sequence).

This clonotype was seen a handful of times. A clone one base away is much larger, so this may be a read error. The CDR3 DNA reads TGTGCCATCAGTGAAGCGGAGGGGTGGACTGAAGCTTTCTTT. It encodes CAISEAEGWTEAFF. The J gene is TRBJ1-1, the V gene TRBV6-5; D perhaps matches TRBD1 (5 bases). This CDR3 spans 14 amino acids. The germline CDR1 and CDR2 sequences are MNHEY and SVGAGI.

This clonotype was observed many times. V and J are TRBV29-1 and TRBJ2-6, with 11 bases that match TRBD1. Germline V gene sequence: CDR1 SQVTM, CDR2 ANQGSEA. V shed 6 bases and J 0 bases; nucleotides not matched to a gene: 7. The CDR3 extends over 17 amino acids. The chain's CDR3 is CSVIGQGADSGANVLTF. CDR3 coding DNA: TGCAGCGTCATAGGACAGGGGGCGGACTCTGGGGCCAACGTCCTGACTTTC.

The CDR3 loop is CSASDGGELFF. CDR3 DNA: TGCAGTGCTAGTGACGGCGGGGAGCTGTTTTTT. The V gene is TRBV20-1, the J gene TRBJ2-2; no clear D. Trimming took off 3 bases at V and 7 bases at J, with 6 bases between the two ends. Germline CDR1 and CDR2: DFQATT and SNEGSKA (reference sequence). The CDR3 sequence is 11 residues long.

This chain links TRBV12-3 or TRBV12-4 with TRBJ1-2; TRBD1 might be the D (6 bases). The CDR3 contains 18 residues. The V end was cut by 4 bases, the J end by 2 bases, with 23 bases between. The CDR3 nucleotides are TGTGCCAGCAGTTACGGATACCATAAGACAGGAACAAACTATGGCTACACCTTC. As protein: CASSYGYHKTGTNYGYTF.

Notes on this clonotype: A much larger clone differs by one base, so this may be a read error. The rearrangement uses TRBV7-9 and TRBJ1-5; D is possibly TRBD1 (6 bases). The CDR3 has 15 residues. Per germline, CDR1 SEHNR and CDR2 FQNEAQ (reference sequence). V shed 5 bases and J shed 6 bases, with 17 bases lying between them. CDR3 in amino acids: CASSPGAGVGQPQHF. DNA of the CDR3: TGTGCCAGCAGCCCTGGGGCAGGGGTCGGTCAGCCCCAGCATTTT. The entire variable domain, with the rest obtained from reference TRBV7-9 and TRBJ1-5, is as follows: DTGVSQNPRHKITKRGQNVTFRCDPISEHNRLYWYRQTLGQGPEFLTYFQNEAQLEKSRLLSDRFSAERPKGSFSTLEIQRTEQGDSAMYLCASSPGAGVGQPQHFGDGTRLSIL.

This clonotype showed up many times. This chain connects TRBV12-3 or TRBV12-4 to TRBJ1-5; no clear D gene. The CDR3 has 16 amino acids. V lost 1 base and J lost 4, with 14 bases in between. Here the CDR3 DNA reads TGTGCCAGCAGTTTAGGCCAGCCCGTAGGTAATCAGCCCCAGCATTTT. Translation gives CASSLGQPVGNQPQHF.

This chain connects TRBV10-3 to TRBJ2-2, with D possibly TRBD1 on 5 matching bases. This CDR3 has 16 residues. Germline-derived CDR1 and CDR2 are ENHRY and SYGVKD. V lost 2 bases and J 6 bases, leaving 16 bases between the germline ends. Written as DNA, the CDR3 is TGTGCCATCAGTGAGAAAGTGGACACGGTAGCCGGGGAGCTGTTTTTT. Protein product: CAISEKVDTVAGELFF.